This T cell receptor beta chain emerged from a study of T cell responses to AZD1222 COVID-19 vaccine. General study points: No repertoire was sampled before or during the peak T cell response, only after it.

Germline CDR1 and CDR2: DFQATT and SNEGSKA (reference sequence). CDR3 size: 14 residues. V was pared by 4 bases and J by 3 bases, with 5 bases of the junction left unmatched. This clone was seen a handful of times. The antigen is undetermined. Libraries were prepared by immunoSEQ multiplex PCR; TCRdb keeps only in-frame clonotypes and omits some of them. The table records some 82,000 clones, about 87% of them present only once. V is TRBV20-1 and J is TRBJ2-2, with TRBD1 matching 7 bases. The source is an adult in good health. This specimen was peripheral blood, taken on day 0 of AZD1222 vaccination. For the CDR3, the DNA is TGCAGTGCTACTGACAGGGCTTACACCGGGGAGCTGTTTTTT. Its protein product is CSATDRAYTGELFF.